What follows describes a single T cell receptor beta chain. Its antigen is currently unknown. This may stem from a read error, because a much larger clone lies one nucleotide away. This entry is derived from a study of post-analysis software for immune sequencing data. Study details: Multiple sclerosis in the patients followed relapsing-remitting, secondary progressive and progressive-relapsing courses.

The CDR3 has 19 amino acids. Germline lookup yields CDR1 SEHNR and CDR2 FQNEAQ (reference sequence). V was trimmed by 5 bases and J by 12 bases, leaving 35 bases between them. Unique molecular identifiers tagged the TCR beta cDNA libraries. Input amounts of roughly 0.9 to 10 million T cells were used. These gave 500,000 or so cDNA molecules, so each molecule approximated one T cell. TCRdb redid the calling of the PCR reads with MiXCR, one entry per CDR3 protein. The table shows approximately 250,000 distinct CDR3 sequences, with about 38% occurring only once. Study findings and constraints: F measure grouped same-batch samples tightly together. When compared against controls, multiple sclerosis patients showed significantly lower normalized Chao1 diversity. With TRBV5-6, TRBV5-1 and TRBV20-1 included, 5 or 6 TRBV segments were more frequent in patients than in controls.

V usage is TRBV7-9 and J usage is TRBJ2-1, with a tentative D call TRBD1 (5 bases). The sequenced material came from blood. The receptor was isolated from a girl aged 10-17 years with multiple sclerosis. The CDR3 is CASSLLLPDRWGICDGQFF. The CDR3 coding sequence is TGTGCCAGCAGCCTACTACTCCCCGACAGATGGGGTATATGCGATGGGCAGTTCTTC.